This TCR beta chain was obtained from a study of T cells after yellow fever vaccination (dated by TCRdb to the late 2010s). Study-wide context: The SMART-Seq v4 Ultra Low Input RNA kit was used to prepare libraries from fractions with low cell numbers. To follow T-cell clones before and after primary and booster YFV17D yellow fever vaccination, bulk TCR alpha and beta repertoires were sequenced over time. Two healthy male donors made up the cohort, one aged 18 to 29 years and the other aged 30 to 39 years. Blood was drawn at multiple timepoints before and after primary and secondary immunization, with bulk PBMC replicates and cell subsets isolated. Broad study findings and their caveats: Because the study included only a couple of donors, the extent to which the findings can be generalized is limited. Compared with the primary T-cell response, the secondary T-cell response was faster but weaker, reaching its peak on day 5 rather than on day 15. Computational filtering was needed because FACS-sorted repertoires could contain abundant contaminating clonotypes from the bulk population. After the booster, most of the clones that had expanded following primary vaccination were detected again (roughly 96% of CD4 and around 87% of CD8), which suggests that memory was broadly maintained. A small share of clonotypes occurred in both CD4 and CD8 compartments, likely arising from convergent recombination.

From its cysteine to its phenylalanine, the CDR3 spans 14 amino acids. The sequence is cut down to CDR3 DNA, 42 bases in frame from base 1. V is trimmed back by 5 bases and J by 2 bases, and the junction contains 5 bases that no gene match accounts for. CDR1 SEHNR and CDR2 FQNEAQ are derived from the germline V gene (reference sequence). As to this clonotype: Its antigen target is currently unknown. The input lacks base qualities; no much larger clone sits a single base away.

The label giving this sample's treatment or condition can be read as: live attenuated yellow fever vaccine strain. Two biological replicates of bulk PBMCs were collected at each blood-draw timepoint. PBMCs were isolated from peripheral blood using a standard Ficoll-Paque protocol. RNA was extracted with TriZol from bulk PBMCs, CD4 and CD8 fractions, and dextramer-positive and dextramer-negative fractions. TCR cDNA was made using 5'RACE template switching, a step that added a universal primer site and unique molecular identifiers. cDNA synthesis was primed from both the TCR alpha and TCR beta constant segments. Library amplification used two PCR steps, and the second PCR step added sample barcodes and sequencing adapters. Sequencing of libraries was performed on Illumina HiSeq 2500 (2x100 bp) or NovaSeq (2x150 bp). Per the original workflow: MIGEC was used to demultiplex reads and collapse the reads into UMI consensus sequences, and MiXCR was used for V(D)J alignment. Vaccine-responding clonotypes were identified with edgeR using replicate PBMC samples, with FDR below 0.01 and a log2 fold change above 5 up to day 15 being required. CD4 or CD8 identity was assigned to each bulk clonotype according to whether the clonotype was present at higher abundance in the sequenced CD4 repertoire or the sequenced CD8 repertoire. The public sequencing data were trimmed at Q25 with fastp and processed into clonotypes with MiXCR by TCRdb, which kept only in-frame beta chains. Rows are unified per CDR3 protein, each entry keeping the most common DNA and genes. It is TCRdb's table, rather than the study itself, that gives the V and J calls and clone size. A total of more than 300,000 distinct CDR3 sequences appear in this sample, roughly 7% of them only once. Roughly 19% of the sample comes from the top ten.

This sequence was found in a man aged 18-30 years who received the YFV17D yellow fever vaccine. Material: PBMCs, obtained about 41 days after the first yellow fever vaccination. The rearrangement joined TRBV7-9 to TRBJ2-7; TRBD2 matches 8 bases in the middle. The nucleotides read TGTGCCAGCAGCCCGGGAGGGTTCACCTACGAGCAGTACTTC. The encoded protein is CASSPGGFTYEQYF. With the rest looked up from the reference TRBV7-9 and TRBJ2-7 genes rather than sequenced, the full variable domain is DTGVSQNPRHKITKRGQNVTFRCDPISEHNRLYWYRQTLGQGPEFLTYFQNEAQLEKSRLLSDRFSAERPKGSFSTLEIQRTEQGDSAMYLCASSPGGFTYEQYFGPGTRLTVT.